The 24 T cell receptor beta chains given below trace back to one sample, sequenced in a study of cytomegalovirus exposure and HLA in healthy donors. PCR employed 60 Vbeta and 13 Jbeta primers. The table came from immunoSEQ multiplex PCR; TCRdb's copy has only in-frame clones and leaves some out. The data show 150,000 to 200,000 clones, with about three quarters seen just once and approximately 1% held by the top ten. Sequencing was done on a sample of PBMCs. The receptors shown here come from a woman aged 40 to 55 in good health and CMV-seronegative.

Concerning this clone: Other DNA sequences in this sample translate to the same CDR3. The chain is built from TRBV7-2 and TRBJ2-3, with D tentatively TRBD1 (5 bases). Germline assignment: CDR1 SGHTA and CDR2 FQGNSA. Between the trimmed V and J ends, which lost 1 base and 6 bases, there was a span of 14 bases. This CDR3 is 15 amino acids long. DNA for the CDR3: TGTGCCAGCAGCTTAGACGACAGCTCCACCGATACGCAGTATTTT. Its protein product is CASSLDDSSTDTQYF.

This chain links TRBV6-1 with TRBJ2-1; possible D gene TRBD2, 6 bases. The V end lost 8 bases, the J end lost 8 bases, and 16 bases lay between the germline ends. The germline V gene has CDR1 MNHNS and CDR2 SASEGT. This CDR3 comprises 13 residues. The CDR3 region has the DNA TGTGCCAGCGCCCGAGTGGGAGGTTATGAGCAGTTCTTC. Translation gives CASARVGGYEQFF.

The rearrangement uses TRBV27 and TRBJ1-6; 8 nucleotides match TRBD1. Per germline, CDR1 MNHEY and CDR2 SMNVEV (reference sequence). The V and J ends lost 5 bases and 10 bases, in that order; junction bases with no gene match: 7. There are 14 residues in the CDR3. In DNA form, the CDR3 reads TGTGCCAGCAGTACGGACAGGGTTCGATCACCCCTCCACTTT. Amino acid sequence: CASSTDRVRSPLHF.

This clone was recorded a few times. The sample contains more than one DNA sequence encoding this CDR3. The chain couples TRBV5-1 to TRBJ1-3; 7 bases are a match to TRBD1. The CDR3 has 16 amino acids. The germline V gene has CDR1 SGHRS and CDR2 YFSETQ. The junction had 7 bases not matched to a gene; V was cut back by 0 bases and J by 4 bases. The CDR3 region is CASSLAGTVRGNTIYF. The CDR3 coding sequence is TGCGCCAGCAGCTTGGCCGGGACAGTGCGGGGAAACACCATATATTTT.

The rearrangement joins TRBV7-2 to TRBJ2-2; a possible D gene is TRBD2 (6 bases). The CDR3 consists of 16 residues. Germline lookup yields CDR1 SGHTA and CDR2 FQGNSA. Trimming took off 7 bases at V and 0 bases at J, with 15 bases between the two ends. This CDR3 is CASIPRRGPNTGELFF. The CDR3 nucleotides read TGTGCCAGCATCCCACGGAGGGGCCCGAACACCGGGGAGCTGTTTTTT.

The chain has TRBV23-1 and TRBJ2-6; TRBD2 might be the D (6 bases). TRBV23-1 is an ORF, and what it does is uncertain. The CDR3 totals 19 residues. With 4 bases removed from V and 0 bases from J, the gap between germline ends came to 19 bases. The CDR3 DNA sequence: TGCGCCAGCAGTCGGCAGGGACTGAGGGGAGACTCTGGGGCCAACGTCCTGACTTTC. Encoded protein: CASSRQGLRGDSGANVLTF.

The chain couples TRBV7-8 to TRBJ1-1, with D tentatively TRBD1 (5 bases). V lost 1 base to trimming and J lost 8 bases, with 17 bases between them. In germline, CDR1 is SGHVS, CDR2 FQNEAQ. The CDR3 spans 15 residues. Written as DNA, the CDR3 is TGTGCCAGCAGCTTAGGAGCCAGGGTGAGATCGGAAGCTTTCTTT. Translated: CASSLGARVRSEAFF.

The genes are TRBV4-2 and TRBJ1-3, with unresolved D. This CDR3 is built from 16 residues. Germline V CDR1 and CDR2: LGHNA, YNFKEQ. Trimming took off 2 bases at V and 0 bases at J, with 11 bases between the two ends. CDR3 residues: CASSQIPGGSGNTIYF. The CDR3 nucleotides read TGTGCCAGCAGCCAAATTCCGGGAGGCTCTGGAAACACCATATATTTT.

The chain joins TRBV28 to TRBJ1-1, with 9 bases fitting TRBD1. The CDR3 is 15 residues long. Unmatched junction bases numbered 7, after V lost 3 bases and J lost 5 bases. The germline CDR1 and CDR2 sequences are MDHEN and SYDVKM. CDR3 in amino acids: CASSFSGDRVTEAFF. The CDR3 region has the DNA TGTGCCAGCAGTTTCTCCGGGGACAGGGTAACTGAAGCTTTCTTT.

This chain links TRBV19 with TRBJ2-3; the match to TRBD1 covers 11 bases. Germline CDR1 and CDR2: LNHDA and SQIVND (reference sequence). Trimming removed 4 bases from V and 4 bases from J; junction bases left unmatched: 7. This CDR3 comprises 16 residues. CDR3 amino acids: CASSTLGQGGADTQYF. CDR3 in DNA: TGTGCCAGTAGTACCTTGGGACAGGGGGGCGCAGATACGCAGTATTTT.

In the case of this clone: Different DNA sequences within this sample yield the same CDR3. The gene calls are TRBV5-1 and TRBJ2-6, with 8 bases fitting TRBD1. Germline V CDR1 and CDR2: SGHRS, YFSETQ. V dropped 2 bases and J dropped 0; count of bases not matched to a gene: 10. The CDR3 length is 19 residues. Here the CDR3 reads CASSFTSGQGGSGANVLTF. DNA for the CDR3: TGCGCCAGCAGCTTCACCTCCGGACAGGGAGGCTCTGGGGCCAACGTCCTGACTTTC.

This clone has only a few counts. The chain employs TRBV23-1 and TRBJ1-2; TRBD1 aligns across 8 bases. TRBV23-1 is an ORF for which the function is uncertain. The CDR3 has 13 residues. J gave up 6 bases and V 7 bases, and 7 bases lay outside the gene matches. CDR3 region: CASIPQGGDGYTF. CDR3 coding DNA: TGCGCCAGCATTCCACAGGGGGGGGATGGCTACACCTTC.

This sequence joins TRBV18 and TRBJ2-1; TRBD2 aligns across 13 bases. V gave up 3 bases and J gave up 0 bases; unmatched junction bases: 8. CDR3 length equals 19 residues. Germline lookup yields CDR1 KGHSH and CDR2 LQKENI. The CDR3 bases are TGTGCCAGCTCACCGACACGACTAGCGGGAGGTCACTCCTACAATGAGCAGTTCTTC. Its protein product is CASSPTRLAGGHSYNEQFF.

The J gene is TRBJ2-5, the V gene TRBV18; no reliable D call. Germline V CDR1 and CDR2: KGHSH, LQKENI. The CDR3 covers 14 residues. V was clipped by 3 bases and J by 4 bases, with 12 bases between them. CDR3 sequence: CASSPNLQRETQYF. The DNA for the CDR3 is TGTGCCAGCTCACCGAACTTACAGAGAGAGACCCAGTACTTC.

The chain uses TRBV7-6 and TRBJ2-3; D perhaps matches TRBD2 (6 bases). CDR3 length: 15 amino acids. Germline lookup yields CDR1 SGHVS and CDR2 FNYEAQ. V dropped 1 base and J dropped 1 base, with 9 bases sitting between them. The CDR3, as DNA: TGTGCCAGCAGCTTAGGTCGGGAGCGCACAGATACGCAGTATTTT. Residues: CASSLGRERTDTQYF.

The V and J genes are TRBV11-2 and TRBJ1-1; TRBD1 matches 10 bases. From germline, CDR1 is SGHAT and CDR2 FQNNGV. After removal of 5 bases from V and 8 bases from J, the junction contained 23 bases not matched to a gene. The CDR3 totals 19 residues. CDR3 nucleotide sequence: TGTGCCAGCAGCCCCCTACAACATCCGACAGGGGGCATAGGACTGGAAGCTTTCTTT. Encoded protein: CASSPLQHPTGGIGLEAFF. The full variable domain, its missing parts supplied by reference TRBV11-2 and TRBJ1-1, is EAGVAQSPRYKIIEKRQSVAFWCNPISGHATLYWYQQILGQGPKLLIQFQNNGVVDDSQLPKDRFSAERLKGVDSTLKIQPAKLEDSAVYLCASSPLQHPTGGIGLEAFFGQGTRLTVV.

The chain combines TRBV4-2 with TRBJ1-5; the match to TRBD1 covers 10 bases. The J segment lost 3 bases and the V segment lost 1 base, leaving 3 bases of the junction unmatched. This CDR3 is 16 amino acids long. Germline V gene data show CDR1 as LGHNA and CDR2 as YNFKEQ. The CDR3, as DNA: TGTGCCAGCAGCCAAGGGGGACAGGGGAACAATCAGCCCCAGCATTTT. Its translation: CASSQGGQGNNQPQHF.

The chain is built from TRBV5-5 and TRBJ2-7, with D maybe TRBD2 (6 bases). The germline V and J ends were trimmed by 4 bases and 4 bases, with 15 bases remaining between them. The CDR3 extends over 14 amino acids. In germline, CDR1 is SGHKS, CDR2 YYEKEE (reference sequence). The CDR3 bases are TGTGCCAGCAGCCCCGGCCAGCGGGCTTACGAGCAGTACGTC. Translating it yields CASSPGQRAYEQYV.

The chain carries TRBV27 and TRBJ1-6, with TRBD1 identical over 7 bases. CDR3 length equals 18 residues. V lost 10 bases, J lost 2 bases, and 17 bases stayed unmatched. Per the germline V gene, CDR1 is MNHEY and CDR2 is SMNVEV (reference sequence). CDR3: CANAPGGIHRPYNSPLHF. CDR3 in DNA: TGTGCCAACGCCCCAGGGGGTATTCACAGACCCTATAATTCACCCCTCCACTTT.

V and J are TRBV19 and TRBJ1-4; no definite D call. V dropped 6 bases and J dropped 10 bases, with 15 bases sitting between them. The V gene's germline CDR1 is LNHDA and CDR2 SQIVND (reference sequence). The CDR3 is made up of 13 amino acids. The CDR3 here is CASRVQPRGKLFF. For the CDR3, the DNA is TGTGCCAGTAGAGTTCAGCCGAGAGGAAAACTGTTTTTT. Together with reference TRBV19 and TRBJ1-4, the CDR3 gives the full variable domain: DGGITQSPKYLFRKEGQNVTLSCEQNLNHDAMYWYRQDPGQGLRLIYYSQIVNDFQKGDIAEGYSVSREKKESFPLTVTSAQKNPTAFYLCASRVQPRGKLFFGSGTQLSVL.

This clone was found once. The chain employs TRBV2 and TRBJ2-7; perhaps TRBD2 as D (5 bases). Looked up from germline, CDR1 is SNHLY and CDR2 is FYNNEI. The CDR3 is 14 amino acids. Trimming stripped 2 bases from V and 0 bases from J, with 8 bases between. CDR3 sequence reads: CASSESGNSYEQYF. CDR3 nucleotide sequence: TGTGCCAGCAGTGAAAGCGGTAACTCCTACGAGCAGTACTTC.

This clone appeared once. The rearrangement uses TRBV27 and TRBJ1-5, with 7 bases aligning to TRBD1. The ends lost 4 bases at V and 4 bases at J; junction bases unmatched: 7. This CDR3 region has 15 residues. Germline CDR1 is MNHEY and CDR2 is SMNVEV (reference sequence). CDR3 DNA: TGTGCCAGCAGTTCCCGGGACAGCGTAAATCAGCCCCAGCATTTT. Its translation is CASSSRDSVNQPQHF.

CDR3 in amino acids: CAWTLSGTGASPLHF. CDR3 in DNA: TGTGCCTGGACCCTATCCGGGACAGGGGCTTCACCCCTCCACTTT. The rearrangement joins TRBV30 to TRBJ1-6, with TRBD1 matching over 10 bases. CDR3 size: 15 residues. Germline V gene sequence: CDR1 GTSNPN, CDR2 SVGIG (reference sequence). Unmatched junction bases numbered 9, after V lost 4 bases and J lost 9 bases.

The chain has TRBV27 and TRBJ2-5; weak D call: TRBD1 (6 bases). The germline V gene encodes CDR1 MNHEY and CDR2 SMNVEV (reference sequence). Trimming took off 2 bases at V and 5 bases at J, with 18 bases between the two ends. There are 16 residues in the CDR3. This CDR3 is CASSLGAGVRTETQYF. The CDR3 coding sequence is TGTGCCAGCAGTTTAGGAGCAGGGGTCAGGACGGAGACCCAGTACTTC.